One sample yielded the 2 T cell receptor beta chains listed below, sequenced in a study of early T cells in non-severe SARS-CoV-2 infection. From the 5' RACE reads, TCRdb called clonotypes with MiXCR, one entry per CDR3 protein. The table includes tens of thousands of distinct CDR3 sequences, less than 15% detected once. Specimen: whole blood. The receptors shown here come from an adult who was a healthcare worker with PCR-confirmed SARS-CoV-2 infection or an uninfected control (not recorded which).

There are a few counts of this clonotype. The chain has TRBV10-3 and TRBJ2-1, with D maybe TRBD2 (5 bases). The CDR3 loop spans 16 amino acids. CDR1 is ENHRY, CDR2 SYGVKD, per germline. V dropped 7 bases and J dropped 0 bases, with 16 bases sitting between them. The CDR3 here is CAITDLLGSSYNEQFF. The CDR3 nucleotides read TGTGCCATCACAGACCTACTGGGGAGCTCCTACAATGAGCAGTTCTTC.

This clonotype was observed many times. The CDR3 is CASSFFTENTEAFF. DNA of the CDR3: TGTGCCAGCAGCTTTTTTACGGAGAACACTGAAGCTTTCTTT. The rearrangement uses TRBV7-6 and TRBJ1-1; D uncertain. This CDR3 contains 14 residues. Looked up from germline, CDR1 is SGHVS and CDR2 is FNYEAQ. With 3 bases removed from V and 1 base from J, the gap between germline ends came to 9 bases.